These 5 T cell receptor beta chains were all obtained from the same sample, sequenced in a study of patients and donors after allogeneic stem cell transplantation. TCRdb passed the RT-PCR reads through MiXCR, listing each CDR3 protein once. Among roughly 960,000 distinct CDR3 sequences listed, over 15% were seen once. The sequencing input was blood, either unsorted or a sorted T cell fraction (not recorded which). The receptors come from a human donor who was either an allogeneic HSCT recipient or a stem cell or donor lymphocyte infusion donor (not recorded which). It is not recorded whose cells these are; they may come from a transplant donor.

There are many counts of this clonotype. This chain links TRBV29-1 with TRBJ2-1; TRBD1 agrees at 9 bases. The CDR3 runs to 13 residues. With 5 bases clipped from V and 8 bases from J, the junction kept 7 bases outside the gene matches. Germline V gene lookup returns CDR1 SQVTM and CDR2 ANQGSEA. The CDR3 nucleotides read TGCAGCGTTTCTGGGACAGGGACCCATGAGCAGTTCTTC. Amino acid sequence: CSVSGTGTHEQFF.

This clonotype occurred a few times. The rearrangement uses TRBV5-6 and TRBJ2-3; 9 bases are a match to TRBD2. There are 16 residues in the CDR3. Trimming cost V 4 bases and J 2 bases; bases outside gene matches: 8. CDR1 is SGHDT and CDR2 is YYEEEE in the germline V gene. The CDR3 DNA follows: TGTGCCAGCAGCCAAGCGACTAGCGGTGCCACAGATACGCAGTATTTT. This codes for CASSQATSGATDTQYF.

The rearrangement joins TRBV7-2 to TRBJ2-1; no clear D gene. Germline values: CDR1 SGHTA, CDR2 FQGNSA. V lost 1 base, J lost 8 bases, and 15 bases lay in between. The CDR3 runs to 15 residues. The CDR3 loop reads CASSLGGSRGDEQFF. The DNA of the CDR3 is TGTGCCAGCAGCTTAGGGGGAAGCCGAGGAGATGAGCAGTTCTTC. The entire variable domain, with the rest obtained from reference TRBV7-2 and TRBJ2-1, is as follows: GAGVSQSPSNKVTEKGKDVELRCDPISGHTALYWYRQSLGQGLEFLIYFQGNSAPDKSGLPSDRFSAERTGGSVSTLTIQRTQQEDSAVYLCASSLGGSRGDEQFFGPGTRLTVL.

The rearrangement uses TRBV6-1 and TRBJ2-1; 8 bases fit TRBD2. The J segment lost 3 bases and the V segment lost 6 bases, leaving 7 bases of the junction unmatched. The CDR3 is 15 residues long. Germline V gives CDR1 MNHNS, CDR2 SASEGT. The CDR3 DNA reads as TGTGCCAGCAGCCGCGGGGGGCGGGGCTACAATGAGCAGTTCTTC. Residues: CASSRGGRGYNEQFF.

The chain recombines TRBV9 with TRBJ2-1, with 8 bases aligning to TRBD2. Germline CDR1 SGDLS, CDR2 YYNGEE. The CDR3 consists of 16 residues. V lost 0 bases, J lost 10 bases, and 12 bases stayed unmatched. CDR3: CASSVVGTRIRNEQFF. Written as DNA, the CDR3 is TGTGCCAGCAGCGTAGTAGGGACTAGAATTCGGAACGAGCAGTTCTTC.